Listed below are T cell receptor beta chains from one sample, sequenced in a study of blood T cell repertoires in COVID-19. Libraries were prepared by immunoSEQ multiplex PCR; TCRdb keeps only in-frame clonotypes and omits some of them. This table has roughly 400,000 clones, approximately 90% appearing once. Sequencing was carried out using PBMCs or T cells enriched from blood (not recorded which). Source of these receptors: a man aged 25 to 40 who had recovered from COVID-19. Each CDR3 is given with its conserved first and last residue. The order of the fields is V gene, clone size, J gene, D gene, CDR3 protein, CDR3 DNA. D genes are given only for firm matches. Only part of the rows carry a size: once, few, many, or a class if the clone is expanded.

V: TRBV10-3; size: .; J: TRBJ1-2; D: .; CDR3: CAISDLTANYGYTF; DNA: TGTGCCATCAGCGACCTGACAGCTAACTATGGCTACACCTTC
V: TRBV5-1; size: .; J: TRBJ1-4; D: .; CDR3: CASSHQGISEKLFF; DNA: TGCGCCAGCAGCCACCAGGGGATATCTGAAAAACTGTTTTTT
V: TRBV19; size: .; J: TRBJ2-7; D: TRBD2; CDR3: CASSPSGRGSSYEQYF; DNA: TGTGCCAGTTCCCCTAGCGGGAGGGGAAGCTCCTACGAGCAGTACTTC
V: TRBV14; size: .; J: TRBJ2-3; D: .; CDR3: CASSLLNTQYF; DNA: TGTGCCAGCAGCTTACTAAATACGCAGTATTTT
V: TRBV27; size: .; J: TRBJ2-7; D: .; CDR3: CASSLTSGYEQYF; DNA: TGTGCCAGCAGTTTAACCTCCGGGTACGAGCAGTACTTC
V: TRBV18; size: .; J: TRBJ2-3; D: .; CDR3: CASSQLGRTDTQYF; DNA: TGTGCCAGCTCACAACTCGGTCGGACAGATACGCAGTATTTT
V: TRBV19; size: .; J: TRBJ2-7; D: TRBD1; CDR3: CASSTTGTDSYEQYF; DNA: TGTGCCAGTAGTACAACCGGGACAGACTCTTACGAGCAGTACTTC
V: TRBV5-4; size: .; J: TRBJ2-1; D: .; CDR3: CASSLVLTENEQFF; DNA: TGTGCCAGCAGCTTGGTATTGACTGAGAATGAGCAGTTCTTC
V: TRBV5-1; size: .; J: TRBJ2-2; D: .; CDR3: CASSRDTTNTGELFF; DNA: TGCGCCAGCAGCCGGGACACCACGAACACCGGGGAGCTGTTTTTT
V: TRBV27; size: .; J: TRBJ1-1; D: .; CDR3: CASRPPLGGEAFF; DNA: TGTGCCAGCAGACCCCCTCTGGGGGGTGAAGCTTTCTTT
V: TRBV25-1; size: .; J: TRBJ2-3; D: .; CDR3: CASSASGGVDTQYF; DNA: TGTGCCAGCAGTGCCTCCGGAGGGGTTGATACGCAGTATTTT
V: TRBV5-1; size: .; J: TRBJ1-3; D: TRBD1; CDR3: CASSSNRGGNTIYF; DNA: TGCGCCAGCAGCTCGAACAGGGGAGGAAACACCATATATTTT
V: TRBV7-9; size: .; J: TRBJ2-7; D: TRBD2; CDR3: CASSPGLGGYEQYF; DNA: TGTGCCAGCAGCCCGGGACTAGGTGGTTACGAGCAGTACTTC
V: TRBV4-1; size: .; J: TRBJ1-1; D: TRBD1; CDR3: CASRLYGQGGVNTEAFF; DNA: TGCGCCAGCAGACTATACGGACAGGGAGGGGTGAACACTGAAGCTTTCTTT
V: TRBV6-5; size: few; J: TRBJ2-7; D: .; CDR3: CASSYRRGPSYEQYF; DNA: TGTGCCAGCAGTTACCGCAGGGGTCCTAGCTACGAGCAGTACTTC
V: TRBV24-1; size: .; J: TRBJ2-7; D: TRBD2; CDR3: CATRQSGTYEQYF; DNA: TGTGCCACCAGGCAGAGCGGGACCTACGAGCAGTACTTC
V: TRBV28; size: .; J: TRBJ1-6; D: .; CDR3: CASSFGQPTSPLHF; DNA: TGTGCCAGCAGTTTTGGGCAGCCGACCTCACCCCTCCACTTT
V: TRBV6-5; size: .; J: TRBJ1-6; D: .; CDR3: CASRPGDSYNSPLHF; DNA: TGTGCCAGCAGGCCCGGAGACTCCTATAATTCACCCCTCCACTTT
V: TRBV7-9; size: .; J: TRBJ2-1; D: TRBD2; CDR3: CASSFSGTSGIDEQFF; DNA: TGTGCCAGCAGCTTTTCCGGGACTAGCGGGATCGATGAGCAGTTCTTC
V: TRBV14; size: .; J: TRBJ2-1; D: TRBD2; CDR3: CASSQVRDYYNEQFF; DNA: TGTGCCAGCAGCCAAGTACGGGACTATTACAATGAGCAGTTCTTC
V: TRBV24-1; size: .; J: TRBJ2-1; D: TRBD2; CDR3: CATSEGLAVLSEQFF; DNA: TGTGCCACCAGTGAGGGACTAGCGGTACTTTCGGAGCAGTTCTTC
V: TRBV5-4; size: .; J: TRBJ2-3; D: .; CDR3: CASSLSVSTDTQYF; DNA: TGTGCCAGCAGCTTGTCCGTGAGCACAGATACGCAGTATTTT
V: TRBV5-1; size: .; J: TRBJ2-2; D: .; CDR3: CASSRGHSNTGELFF; DNA: TGCGCCAGCAGCAGGGGACATTCGAACACCGGGGAGCTGTTTTTT
V: TRBV19; size: .; J: TRBJ1-6; D: TRBD1; CDR3: CASSWDSSYNSPLHF; DNA: TGTGCCAGTAGTTGGGACAGCTCCTATAATTCACCCCTCCACTTT
V: TRBV28; size: .; J: TRBJ2-6; D: .; CDR3: CASIGHSGANVLTF; DNA: TGTGCCAGCATTGGGCACTCTGGGGCCAACGTCCTGACTTTC
V: TRBV30; size: .; J: TRBJ1-2; D: TRBD1; CDR3: CAWSGDRELGGYTF; DNA: TGTGCCTGGAGTGGGGACAGGGAATTGGGTGGCTACACCTTC
V: TRBV3-1/TRBV3-2; size: once; J: TRBJ1-1; D: .; CDR3: CASSPLEGGRAFF; DNA: TGTGCCAGCAGCCCCCTAGAGGGGGGGCGGGCTTTCTTT
V: TRBV30; size: .; J: TRBJ1-5; D: .; CDR3: CAWSLTGTANQPQHF; DNA: TGTGCCTGGAGTCTCACAGGGACGGCGAATCAGCCCCAGCATTTT
V: TRBV29-1; size: .; J: TRBJ2-1; D: .; CDR3: CSVDRLREQFF; DNA: TGCAGCGTTGATCGGTTGCGTGAGCAGTTCTTC
V: TRBV19; size: .; J: TRBJ1-1; D: .; CDR3: CASSRRAEAFF; DNA: TGTGCCAGTAGTAGGAGGGCTGAAGCTTTCTTT
V: TRBV27; size: .; J: TRBJ2-6; D: .; CDR3: CASRVVGRTGANVLTF; DNA: TGTGCCAGCCGCGTAGTTGGGAGAACCGGGGCCAACGTCCTGACTTTC
V: TRBV3-1/TRBV3-2; size: .; J: TRBJ1-4; D: .; CDR3: CASSQATATNEKLFF; DNA: TGTGCCAGCAGCCAAGCGACAGCAACTAATGAAAAACTGTTTTTT
V: TRBV5-1; size: .; J: TRBJ1-2; D: TRBD1; CDR3: CASAGTGWGYTF; DNA: TGCGCCAGCGCTGGGACAGGGTGGGGCTACACCTTC
V: TRBV29-1; size: .; J: TRBJ1-1; D: .; CDR3: CSVVQDGGNTEAFF; DNA: TGCAGCGTTGTCCAAGATGGGGGCAACACTGAAGCTTTCTTT
V: TRBV19; size: .; J: TRBJ1-1; D: TRBD1; CDR3: CASSTDRDTEAFF; DNA: TGTGCCAGTAGTACGGACAGGGACACTGAAGCTTTCTTT
V: TRBV6-5; size: .; J: TRBJ2-7; D: .; CDR3: CASSYLAGSYEQYF; DNA: TGTGCCAGCAGTTACTTGGCGGGCAGCTACGAGCAGTACTTC
V: TRBV18; size: .; J: TRBJ1-1; D: .; CDR3: CASSPPSGTSYTEAFF; DNA: TGTGCCAGCTCACCACCTTCCGGGACAAGTTACACTGAAGCTTTCTTT
V: TRBV12-1; size: once; J: TRBJ2-1; D: .; CDR3: CASSRRSSGVSDEQFF; DNA: TGTGCCAGCAGCCGCAGGAGTAGCGGGGTCTCGGATGAGCAGTTCTTC
V: TRBV27; size: .; J: TRBJ1-1; D: TRBD1; CDR3: CASSSPTGLNTEAFF; DNA: TGTGCCAGCAGTTCACCGACAGGGTTGAACACTGAAGCTTTCTTT
V: TRBV28; size: .; J: TRBJ2-7; D: .; CDR3: CASSLQGESYEQYF; DNA: TGTGCCAGCAGTTTACAGGGCGAAAGCTACGAGCAGTACTTC
V: TRBV19; size: .; J: TRBJ1-2; D: .; CDR3: CASSSRDTRLYTF; DNA: TGTGCCAGTAGTTCCCGGGACACCCGTCTCTACACCTTC
V: TRBV30; size: .; J: TRBJ2-7; D: TRBD1; CDR3: CAWSPGQGYEQYF; DNA: TGTGCCTGGAGCCCGGGACAGGGATACGAGCAGTACTTC
V: TRBV4-1; size: .; J: TRBJ1-2; D: TRBD1; CDR3: CASSQVAGQVGGYTF; DNA: TGCGCCAGCAGCCAAGTTGCGGGACAGGTCGGAGGCTACACCTTC
V: TRBV28; size: .; J: TRBJ1-2; D: TRBD1; CDR3: CASWTGGAWGYTF; DNA: TGTGCCAGCTGGACAGGGGGCGCATGGGGCTACACCTTC
V: TRBV27; size: .; J: TRBJ1-2; D: TRBD1; CDR3: CASGQGTHGYTF; DNA: TGTGCCAGCGGACAGGGTACGCATGGCTACACCTTC
V: TRBV3-1/TRBV3-2; size: .; J: TRBJ1-2; D: TRBD1; CDR3: CASSQDWDRGYGYTF; DNA: TGTGCCAGCAGCCAAGACTGGGACAGGGGGTATGGCTACACCTTC
V: TRBV6-5; size: .; J: TRBJ1-1; D: TRBD1; CDR3: CASTIDRAYTEAFF; DNA: TGTGCCAGCACTATTGACAGGGCCTACACTGAAGCTTTCTTT
V: TRBV7-9; size: .; J: TRBJ2-1; D: TRBD2; CDR3: CASSRTASGSNEQFF; DNA: TGTGCCAGCAGCCGAACGGCTAGCGGGAGTAATGAGCAGTTCTTC
V: TRBV10-3; size: .; J: TRBJ2-1; D: TRBD1; CDR3: CAISGSGTGGVF; DNA: TGTGCCATCAGTGGGTCCGGGACAGGGGGTGTCTTC
V: TRBV28; size: .; J: TRBJ2-7; D: TRBD1; CDR3: CASSIDRAEQYF; DNA: TGTGCCAGCAGCATCGACAGGGCCGAGCAGTACTTC
V: TRBV29-1; size: .; J: TRBJ2-7; D: TRBD1; CDR3: CSVGDSSYEQYF; DNA: TGCAGCGTTGGGGACAGCTCCTACGAGCAGTACTTC
V: TRBV6-5; size: .; J: TRBJ2-7; D: TRBD1; CDR3: CASSPPGQGYEQYF; DNA: TGTGCCAGCAGTCCCCCGGGACAGGGTTACGAGCAGTACTTC
V: TRBV19; size: .; J: TRBJ2-5; D: TRBD1; CDR3: CASSIMGQGQETQYF; DNA: TGTGCCAGTAGTATAATGGGACAGGGCCAAGAGACCCAGTACTTC
V: TRBV6-5; size: .; J: TRBJ2-2; D: TRBD1; CDR3: CASLGQVNTGELFF; DNA: TGTGCCAGCCTAGGACAGGTGAACACCGGGGAGCTGTTTTTT
V: TRBV29-1; size: once; J: TRBJ2-7; D: .; CDR3: CSVEGPTRVGEQYF; DNA: TGCAGCGTCGAGGGCCCTACTAGGGTAGGAGAGCAGTACTTC
V: TRBV6-1; size: once; J: TRBJ1-6; D: .; CDR3: CASSEGGYNSPLHF; DNA: TGTGCCAGCAGTGAAGGCGGCTATAATTCACCCCTCCACTTT
V: TRBV28; size: .; J: TRBJ1-2; D: TRBD1; CDR3: CASSTTGDRGLRGYTF; DNA: TGTGCCAGCAGTACGACGGGGGACAGGGGGCTTCGTGGCTACACCTTC